This record looks at one TCR beta chain sequence and its context. UMI-tagged 5'RACE template switching yielded the TCR beta cDNA. TCRdb reprocessed the 5' RACE reads and keeps a single row for each CDR3 protein, giving no DNA. The sample totals roughly 180,000 distinct CDR3 sequences; its top ten clones hold 15% to 20%. The record originates from a study of T cells expressing NK-cell markers. This CDR3 comprises 18 residues. CDR1 is MGHRA and CDR2 is YSYEKL in the germline V gene. The clonotype comes from a woman between 18 and 70 years old in good health. The sequenced sample was blood T cells: a sorted CD56 or NKG2C T cell subset, CD4+ or CD8+ T cells, or bulk PBMC T cells (not recorded which). The chain uses TRBV4-1 and TRBJ2-1; there is no DNA to check the TCRdb D call of TRBD2. CDR3 sequence reads: CASSQGFPGTSIIYEQFF.